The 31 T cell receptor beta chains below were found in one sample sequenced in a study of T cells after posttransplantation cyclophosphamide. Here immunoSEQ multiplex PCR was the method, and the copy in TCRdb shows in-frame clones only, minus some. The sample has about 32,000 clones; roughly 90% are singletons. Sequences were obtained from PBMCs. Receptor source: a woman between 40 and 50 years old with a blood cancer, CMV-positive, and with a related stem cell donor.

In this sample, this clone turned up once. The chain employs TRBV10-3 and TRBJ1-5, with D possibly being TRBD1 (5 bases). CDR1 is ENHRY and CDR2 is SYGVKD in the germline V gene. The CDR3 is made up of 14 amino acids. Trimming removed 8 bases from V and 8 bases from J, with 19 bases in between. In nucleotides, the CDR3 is TGTGCCATCGGAGTGCTGGTGGCGGGGGAGCCCCAGCATTTT. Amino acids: CAIGVLVAGEPQHF.

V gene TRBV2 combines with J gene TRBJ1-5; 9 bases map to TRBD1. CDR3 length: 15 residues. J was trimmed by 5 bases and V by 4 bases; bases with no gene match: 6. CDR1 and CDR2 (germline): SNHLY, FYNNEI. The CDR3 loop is CASSGGTGYDQPQHF. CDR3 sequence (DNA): TGTGCCAGCAGTGGGGGGACAGGGTACGATCAGCCCCAGCATTTT.

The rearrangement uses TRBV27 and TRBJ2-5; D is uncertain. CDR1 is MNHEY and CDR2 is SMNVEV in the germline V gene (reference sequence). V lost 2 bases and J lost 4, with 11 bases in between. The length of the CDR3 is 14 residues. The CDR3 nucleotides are TGTGCCAGCAGTTTAAGTCCTACCCCAGAGACCCAGTACTTC. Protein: CASSLSPTPETQYF.

CDR3 protein: CASNLGGKVSLLSAPLHF. DNA for the CDR3: TGTGCCAGCAATCTGGGGGGGAAAGTCTCCCTATTATCGGCACCCCTCCACTTT. This sequence joins TRBV28 and TRBJ1-6, with a possible D match to TRBD1 (5 bases). Between the trimmed V and J ends, which lost 7 bases and 11 bases, there was a span of 30 bases. The CDR3 is made up of 18 amino acids. Per the germline V gene, CDR1 is MDHEN and CDR2 is SYDVKM. The variable domain in full, with the rest retrieved from reference TRBV28 and TRBJ1-6, is DVKVTQSSRYLVKRTGEKVFLECVQDMDHENMFWYRQDPGLGLRLIYFSYDVKMKEKGDIPEGYSVSREKKERFSLILESASTNQTSMYLCASNLGGKVSLLSAPLHFGNGTRLTVT.

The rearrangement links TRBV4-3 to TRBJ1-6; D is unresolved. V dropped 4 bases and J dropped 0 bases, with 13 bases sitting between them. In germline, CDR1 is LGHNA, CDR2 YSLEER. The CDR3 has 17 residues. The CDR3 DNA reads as TGCGCCAGCAGCCGAGACATTCCGGGCTCCTATAATTCACCCCTCCACTTT. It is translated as CASSRDIPGSYNSPLHF.

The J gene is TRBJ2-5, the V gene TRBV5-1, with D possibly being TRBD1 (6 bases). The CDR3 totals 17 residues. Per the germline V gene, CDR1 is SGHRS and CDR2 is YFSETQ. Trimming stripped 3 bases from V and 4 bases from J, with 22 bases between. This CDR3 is CASSSRPQGALPETQYF. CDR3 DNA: TGCGCCAGCAGCTCCCGGCCACAGGGAGCCCTCCCAGAGACCCAGTACTTC.

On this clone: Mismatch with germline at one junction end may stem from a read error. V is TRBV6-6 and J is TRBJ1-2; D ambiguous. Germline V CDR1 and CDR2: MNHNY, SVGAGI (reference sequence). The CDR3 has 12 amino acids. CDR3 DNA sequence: TGTGCCAGCAGTTCCACAAACGTTGGCTGCACCTTC. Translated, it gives CASSSTNVGCTF.

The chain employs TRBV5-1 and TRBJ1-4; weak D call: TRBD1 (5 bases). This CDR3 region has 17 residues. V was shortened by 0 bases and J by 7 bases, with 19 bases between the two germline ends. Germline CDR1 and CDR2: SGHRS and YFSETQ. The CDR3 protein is CASSLAGALGHREKLFF. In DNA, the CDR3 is TGCGCCAGCAGCTTGGCGGGCGCGCTGGGGCACCGTGAAAAACTGTTTTTT. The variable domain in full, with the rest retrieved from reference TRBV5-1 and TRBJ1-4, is KAGVTQTPRYLIKTRGQQVTLSCSPISGHRSVSWYQQTPGQGLQFLFEYFSETQRNKGNFPGRFSGRQFSNSRSEMNVSTLELGDSALYLCASSLAGALGHREKLFFGSGTQLSVL.

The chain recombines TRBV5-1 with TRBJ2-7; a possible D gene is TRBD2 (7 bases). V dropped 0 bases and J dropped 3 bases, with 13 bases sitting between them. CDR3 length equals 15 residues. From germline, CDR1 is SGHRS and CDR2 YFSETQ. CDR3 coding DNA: TGCGCCAGCAGCTTGGAGGCAGGGGACTACTACGAGCAGTACTTC. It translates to CASSLEAGDYYEQYF.

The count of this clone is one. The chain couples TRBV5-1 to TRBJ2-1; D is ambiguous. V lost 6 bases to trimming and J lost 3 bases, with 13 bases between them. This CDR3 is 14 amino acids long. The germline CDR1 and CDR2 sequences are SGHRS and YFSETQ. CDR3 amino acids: CASILSVRYNEQFF. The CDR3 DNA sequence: TGCGCCAGCATCCTATCCGTTCGCTACAATGAGCAGTTCTTC.

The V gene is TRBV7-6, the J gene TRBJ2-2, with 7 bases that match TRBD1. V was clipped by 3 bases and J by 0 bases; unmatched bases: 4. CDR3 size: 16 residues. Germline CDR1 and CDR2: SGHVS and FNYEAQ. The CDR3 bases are TGTGCCAGCAGCTTGCCGGGACAGCCGAACACCGGGGAGCTGTTTTTT. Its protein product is CASSLPGQPNTGELFF.

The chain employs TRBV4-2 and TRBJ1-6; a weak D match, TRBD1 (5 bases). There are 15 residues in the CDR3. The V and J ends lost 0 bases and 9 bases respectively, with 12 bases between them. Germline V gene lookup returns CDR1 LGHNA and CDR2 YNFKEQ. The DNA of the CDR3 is TGTGCCAGCAGCCAAGATACGGGGGACGGTTCACCCCTCCACTTT. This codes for CASSQDTGDGSPLHF.

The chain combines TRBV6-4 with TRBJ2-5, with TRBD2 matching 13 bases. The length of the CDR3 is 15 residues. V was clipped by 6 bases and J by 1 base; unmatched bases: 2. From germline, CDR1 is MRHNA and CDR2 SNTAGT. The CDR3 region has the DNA TGTGCCAGCAGCAGACTAGCGGGGGGCCAAGAGACCCAGTACTTC. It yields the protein CASSRLAGGQETQYF.

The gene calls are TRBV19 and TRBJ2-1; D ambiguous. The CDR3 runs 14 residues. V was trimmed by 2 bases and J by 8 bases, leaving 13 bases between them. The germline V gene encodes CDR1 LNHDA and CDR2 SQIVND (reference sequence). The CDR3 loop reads CASSINEHVDEQFF. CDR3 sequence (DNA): TGTGCCAGTAGTATAAATGAGCATGTCGATGAGCAGTTCTTC.

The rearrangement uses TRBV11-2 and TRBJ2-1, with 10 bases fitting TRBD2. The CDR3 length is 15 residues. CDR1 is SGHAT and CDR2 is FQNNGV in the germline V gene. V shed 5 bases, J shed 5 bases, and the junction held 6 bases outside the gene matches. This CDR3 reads CASSRAGGQNNEQFF. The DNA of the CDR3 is TGTGCCAGCAGCCGAGCGGGGGGGCAAAACAATGAGCAGTTCTTC.

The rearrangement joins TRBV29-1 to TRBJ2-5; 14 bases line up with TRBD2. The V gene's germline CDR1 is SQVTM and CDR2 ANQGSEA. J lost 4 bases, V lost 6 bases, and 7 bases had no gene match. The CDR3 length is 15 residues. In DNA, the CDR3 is TGCAGCGTCGACGGGACTAGCGGGGGCCCAGAGACCCAGTACTTC. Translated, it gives CSVDGTSGGPETQYF.

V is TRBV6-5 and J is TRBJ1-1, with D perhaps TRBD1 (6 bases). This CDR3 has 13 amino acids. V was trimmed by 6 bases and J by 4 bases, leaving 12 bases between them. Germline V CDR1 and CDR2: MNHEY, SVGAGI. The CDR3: CASRTGLTTEAFF. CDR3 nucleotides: TGTGCCAGCAGAACAGGGTTAACCACTGAAGCTTTCTTT.

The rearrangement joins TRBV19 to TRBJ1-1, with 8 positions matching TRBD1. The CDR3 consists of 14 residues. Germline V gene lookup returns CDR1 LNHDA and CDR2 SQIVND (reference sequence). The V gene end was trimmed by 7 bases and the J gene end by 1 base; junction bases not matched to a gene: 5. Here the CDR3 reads CASIGTGWNTEAFF. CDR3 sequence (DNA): TGTGCCAGTATTGGGACAGGATGGAACACTGAAGCTTTCTTT.

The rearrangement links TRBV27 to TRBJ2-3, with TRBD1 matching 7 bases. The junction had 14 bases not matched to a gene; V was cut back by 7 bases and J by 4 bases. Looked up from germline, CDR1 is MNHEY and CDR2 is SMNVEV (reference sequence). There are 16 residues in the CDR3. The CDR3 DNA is TGTGCCAGCACCCCGTACCGGGACAGTAGGGCAGATACGCAGTATTTT. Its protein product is CASTPYRDSRADTQYF.

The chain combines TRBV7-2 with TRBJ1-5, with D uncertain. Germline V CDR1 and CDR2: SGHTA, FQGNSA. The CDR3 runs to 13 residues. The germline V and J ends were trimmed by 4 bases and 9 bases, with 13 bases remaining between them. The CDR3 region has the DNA TGTGCCAGCAGCTCCTCCCCTGCAGGGCCCCAGCATTTT. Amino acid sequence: CASSSSPAGPQHF.

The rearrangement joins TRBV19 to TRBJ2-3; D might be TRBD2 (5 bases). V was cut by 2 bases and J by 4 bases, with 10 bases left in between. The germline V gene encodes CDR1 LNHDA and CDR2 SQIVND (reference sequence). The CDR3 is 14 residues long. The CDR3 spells CASSILGAADTQYF. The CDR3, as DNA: TGTGCCAGTAGTATACTCGGAGCGGCAGATACGCAGTATTTT.

The CDR3 bases are TGTGCCAGCAGCTTTACCCCGGGGGAGGGGTATGGCTACACCTTC. Its translation: CASSFTPGEGYGYTF. The J gene is TRBJ1-2, the V gene TRBV5-5, with D perhaps matching TRBD1 (5 bases). CDR3 length: 15 amino acids. With 2 bases removed from V and 5 bases from J, the gap between germline ends came to 16 bases. Germline CDR1 SGHKS, CDR2 YYEKEE (reference sequence).

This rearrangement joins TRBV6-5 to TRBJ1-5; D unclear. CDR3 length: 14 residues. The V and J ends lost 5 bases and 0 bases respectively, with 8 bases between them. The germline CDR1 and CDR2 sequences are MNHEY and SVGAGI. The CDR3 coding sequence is TGTGCCAGCAGTCCTCAGGTTAGCAATCAGCCCCAGCATTTT. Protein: CASSPQVSNQPQHF.

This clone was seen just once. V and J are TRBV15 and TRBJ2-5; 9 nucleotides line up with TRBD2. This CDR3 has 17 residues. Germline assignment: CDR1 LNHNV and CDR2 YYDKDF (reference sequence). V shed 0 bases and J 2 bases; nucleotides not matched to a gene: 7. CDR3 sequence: CATSRDGSGGRQETQYF. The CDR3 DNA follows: TGTGCCACCAGCAGAGATGGAAGCGGGGGGCGACAAGAGACCCAGTACTTC.

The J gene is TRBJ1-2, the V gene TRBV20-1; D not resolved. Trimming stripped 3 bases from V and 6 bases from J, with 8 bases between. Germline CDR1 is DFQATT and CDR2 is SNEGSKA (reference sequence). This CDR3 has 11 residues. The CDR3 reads CSASRYNGYTF. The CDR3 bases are TGCAGTGCTAGCCGATACAATGGCTACACCTTC.

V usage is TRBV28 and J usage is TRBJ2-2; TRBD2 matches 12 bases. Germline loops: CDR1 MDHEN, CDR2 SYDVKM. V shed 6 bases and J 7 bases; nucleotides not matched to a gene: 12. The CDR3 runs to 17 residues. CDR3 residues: CASSRRLAGGPDGELFF. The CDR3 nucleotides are TGTGCCAGCAGCCGCCGGCTAGCGGGGGGGCCGGACGGGGAGCTGTTTTTT.

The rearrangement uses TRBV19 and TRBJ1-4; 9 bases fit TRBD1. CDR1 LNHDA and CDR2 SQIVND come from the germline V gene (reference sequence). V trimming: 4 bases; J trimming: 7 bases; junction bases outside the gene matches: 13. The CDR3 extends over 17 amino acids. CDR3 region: CASSTGAGTGLSEKLFF. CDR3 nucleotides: TGTGCCAGTAGTACAGGAGCAGGGACAGGGTTGAGTGAAAAACTGTTTTTT.

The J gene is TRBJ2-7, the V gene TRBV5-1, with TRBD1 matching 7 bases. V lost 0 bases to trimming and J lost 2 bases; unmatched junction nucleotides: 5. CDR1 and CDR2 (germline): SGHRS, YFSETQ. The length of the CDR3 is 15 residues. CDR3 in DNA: TGCGCCAGCAGCTTGGCCGGGACAGTGGCCTACGAGCAGTACTTC. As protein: CASSLAGTVAYEQYF.

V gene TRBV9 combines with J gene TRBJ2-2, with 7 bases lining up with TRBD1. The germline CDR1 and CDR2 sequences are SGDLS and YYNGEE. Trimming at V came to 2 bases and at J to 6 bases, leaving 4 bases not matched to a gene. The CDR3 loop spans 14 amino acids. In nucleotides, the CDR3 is TGTGCCAGCAGCGTTAAGGGGGCGGCCGGGGAGCTGTTTTTT. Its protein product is CASSVKGAAGELFF.

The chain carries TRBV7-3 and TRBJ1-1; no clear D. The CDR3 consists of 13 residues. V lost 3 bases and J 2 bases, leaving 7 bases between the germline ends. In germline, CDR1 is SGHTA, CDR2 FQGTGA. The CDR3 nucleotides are TGTGCCAGCAGCTTTCTCAGTAACACTGAAGCTTTCTTT. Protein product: CASSFLSNTEAFF.

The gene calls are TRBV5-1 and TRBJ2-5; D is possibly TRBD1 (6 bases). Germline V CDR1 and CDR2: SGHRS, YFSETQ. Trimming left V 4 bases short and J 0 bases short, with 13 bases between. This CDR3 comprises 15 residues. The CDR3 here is CASSLNGQYQETQYF. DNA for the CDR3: TGCGCCAGCAGCCTCAACGGACAGTACCAAGAGACCCAGTACTTC. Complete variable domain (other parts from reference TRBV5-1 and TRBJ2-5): KAGVTQTPRYLIKTRGQQVTLSCSPISGHRSVSWYQQTPGQGLQFLFEYFSETQRNKGNFPGRFSGRQFSNSRSEMNVSTLELGDSALYLCASSLNGQYQETQYFGPGTRLLVL.